These 3 T cell receptor beta chains share one sample of origin, sequenced in a study of beta chain features in type 1 diabetes. The authors reverse transcribed all of the isolated RNA, so sequencing captured expressed TCRB transcripts. Sequenced by immunoSEQ multiplex PCR; TCRdb stores in-frame clones only, minus some. The sample has fewer than 550,000 clones, 11% seen once. Sequencing was done on a sample of naive CD4+ T cells from blood. These receptors all stem from a woman between 18 and 30 years old in good health.

V is TRBV4-2 and J is TRBJ2-3; 7 positions match TRBD1. Germline values: CDR1 LGHNA, CDR2 YNFKEQ. This CDR3 is 16 amino acids long. After removal of 5 bases from V and 0 bases from J, the junction contained 8 bases not matched to a gene. The CDR3, as DNA: TGTGCCAGCAGCGTCGTCGGGACAGCTAGCACAGATACGCAGTATTTT. This encodes CASSVVGTASTDTQYF.

The genes are TRBV5-1 and TRBJ2-3, with D possibly being TRBD1 (6 bases). The V end was cut by 4 bases, the J end by 6 bases, with 21 bases between. This CDR3 is built from 16 residues. The V gene's germline CDR1 is SGHRS and CDR2 YFSETQ. DNA of the CDR3: TGCGCCAGCAGCCCTAACCCACAGGGTAGGGTGGATACGCAGTATTTT. Protein product: CASSPNPQGRVDTQYF.

A few counts support this clone. The rearrangement uses TRBV27 and TRBJ2-7, with 8 bases matching TRBD2. Trimming took 5 bases from V and 2 from J; bases not matched to a gene: 8. Germline V gene sequence: CDR1 MNHEY, CDR2 SMNVEV (reference sequence). The CDR3 sequence is 15 residues long. DNA for the CDR3: TGTGCCAGCAGTCCCCCGGGACTAGAACCCTACGAGCAGTACTTC. Protein product: CASSPPGLEPYEQYF.